This T cell receptor (beta chain) was captured by sequencing in a study of cytomegalovirus exposure and HLA in healthy donors. PCR primers comprised 60 Vbeta and 13 Jbeta primers. As handled by the study authors: Some 12 million shared chains were among the 65 million to 85 million unique TCR beta chains that a later analysis counted. The data were produced by immunoSEQ multiplex PCR, yet TCRdb's version contains in-frame clones alone and is incomplete. Clone size and the V and J calls come from that table; the DNA yielded D and trimming. The data contain around 150,000 clones, 65% to 90% of them singletons. CDR1 SGHTA and CDR2 FQGNSA come from the germline V gene. This CDR3 region has 14 residues. The V gene end was trimmed by 5 bases and the J gene end by 5 bases; junction bases not matched to a gene: 8. Donors likely had unrecorded immune exposures despite being nominally healthy when sampled.

The sample taken for sequencing was PBMCs. The rearrangement uses TRBV7-2 and TRBJ2-5; TRBD2 agrees at 7 bases. The sequence derives from a woman aged 18-35 years in good health and CMV-seronegative. The DNA of the CDR3 is TGTGCCAGCAGCATCTCAGCGGGGAGGGAGACCCAGTACTTC. It codes for CASSISAGRETQYF.